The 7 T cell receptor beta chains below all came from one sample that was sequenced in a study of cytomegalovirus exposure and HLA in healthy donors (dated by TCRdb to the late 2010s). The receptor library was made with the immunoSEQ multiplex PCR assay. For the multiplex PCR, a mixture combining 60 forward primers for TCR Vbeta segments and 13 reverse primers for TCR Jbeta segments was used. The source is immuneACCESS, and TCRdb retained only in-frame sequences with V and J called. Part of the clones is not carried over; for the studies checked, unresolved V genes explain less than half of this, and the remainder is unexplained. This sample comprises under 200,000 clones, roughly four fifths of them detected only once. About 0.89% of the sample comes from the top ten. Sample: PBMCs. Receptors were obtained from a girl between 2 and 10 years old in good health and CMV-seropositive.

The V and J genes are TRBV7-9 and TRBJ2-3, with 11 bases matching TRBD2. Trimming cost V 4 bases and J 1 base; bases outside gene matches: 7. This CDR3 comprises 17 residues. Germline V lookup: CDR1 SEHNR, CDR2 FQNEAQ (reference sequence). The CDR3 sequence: CASSSVAGGPRTDTQYF. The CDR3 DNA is TGTGCCAGCAGCTCCGTAGCGGGAGGGCCTCGCACAGATACGCAGTATTTT.

The CDR3 coding sequence is TGCGCCAGCAGGAGACTAGCGGGAGAAGTAGATACGCAGTATTTT. Encoded protein: CASRRLAGEVDTQYF. This chain uses TRBV5-1 with TRBJ2-3; 12 bases are shared with TRBD2. There are 15 residues in the CDR3. The V segment lost 5 bases and the J segment 5 bases; nucleotides outside the gene matches: 6. Germline CDR1 is SGHRS and CDR2 is YFSETQ.

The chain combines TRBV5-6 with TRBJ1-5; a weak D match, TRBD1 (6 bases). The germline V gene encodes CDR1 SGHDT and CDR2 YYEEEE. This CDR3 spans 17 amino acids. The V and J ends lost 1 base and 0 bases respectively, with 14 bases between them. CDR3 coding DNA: TGTGCCAGCAGCTTGTATACAGGGAAATCTAGCAATCAGCCCCAGCATTTT. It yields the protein CASSLYTGKSSNQPQHF.

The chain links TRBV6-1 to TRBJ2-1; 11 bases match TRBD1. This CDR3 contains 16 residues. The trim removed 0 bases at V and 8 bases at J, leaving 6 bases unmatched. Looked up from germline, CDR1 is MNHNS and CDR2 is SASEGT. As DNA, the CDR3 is TGTGCCAGCAGTGAAGCGCTGGGGACAGGGGGAGATGAGCAGTTCTTC. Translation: CASSEALGTGGDEQFF.

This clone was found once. The CDR3 protein is CSVVGTNTGELFF. The CDR3 bases are TGCAGCGTCGTTGGGACTAACACCGGGGAGCTGTTTTTT. The J gene is TRBJ2-2, the V gene TRBV29-1; possibly TRBD2 for D (6 bases). The CDR3 spans 13 residues. V was pared by 6 bases and J by 2 bases, with 10 bases between. Germline V gene data show CDR1 as SQVTM and CDR2 as ANQGSEA.

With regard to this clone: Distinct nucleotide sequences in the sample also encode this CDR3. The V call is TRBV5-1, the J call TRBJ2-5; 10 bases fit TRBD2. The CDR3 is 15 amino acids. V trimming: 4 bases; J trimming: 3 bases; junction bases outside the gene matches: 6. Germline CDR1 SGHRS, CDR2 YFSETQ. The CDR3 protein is CASSPPLAGEETQYF. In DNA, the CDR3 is TGCGCCAGCAGCCCACCGCTAGCGGGAGAAGAGACCCAGTACTTC.

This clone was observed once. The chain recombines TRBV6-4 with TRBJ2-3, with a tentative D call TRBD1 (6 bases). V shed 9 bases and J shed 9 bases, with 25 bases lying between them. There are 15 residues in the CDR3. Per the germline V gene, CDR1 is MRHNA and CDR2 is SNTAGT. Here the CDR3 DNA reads TGTGCCAGGCCAGGGGACCCCCAAACCCCAGGAACGCAGTATTTT. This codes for CARPGDPQTPGTQYF.